One sample yielded the 15 T cell receptor beta chains listed below, sequenced in a study of blood T cells in healthy people across ages. Then a second PCR, running about 6 to 11 cycles, was carried out with a sample-barcoded 5' primer and a J-beta primer mix. TCRdb ran MiXCR on the 5' RACE reads and lists one entry per CDR3 protein. The repertoire consists of 920,000 or so distinct CDR3 sequences, with 35% to 50% occurring once and the leading ten covering approximately 19%. Sequencing was performed on blood. These TCRs come from a woman aged 60-75 years in good health.

V is TRBV5-6 and J is TRBJ2-7, with 9 bases fitting TRBD2. The J call is in doubt because the DNA end fits TRBJ2-5 better. The CDR3 consists of 16 residues. Looked up from germline, CDR1 is SGHDT and CDR2 is YYEEEE. CDR3 residues: CASSLVSGGRGETQYF. In DNA, the CDR3 is TGTGCCAGCAGCTTGGTTTCCGGCGGGAGGGGAGAGACCCAGTACTTC.

V is TRBV2 and J is TRBJ2-5; TRBD1 aligns across 7 bases. The DNA end favors TRBJ2-1, so the J call may be wrong. The CDR3 spans 14 residues. Looked up from germline, CDR1 is SNHLY and CDR2 is FYNNEI. The CDR3 protein is CATTKGQVQETQFF. The CDR3 nucleotides are TGTGCCACCACTAAAGGACAGGTTCAAGAGACCCAGTTCTTC.

This clonotype was counted only a few times. This sequence joins TRBV20-1 and TRBJ1-2; possible D gene TRBD1, 5 bases. CDR3 size: 15 residues. Trimming took off 3 bases at V and 8 bases at J, with 22 bases between the two ends. The germline gives CDR1 DFQATT, CDR2 SNEGSKA (reference sequence). DNA for the CDR3: TGCAGTGCTAGCCCTCCGGGACTTACAAGAGGGGGCTACACCTTC. Its translation: CSASPPGLTRGGYTF.

The genes are TRBV20-1 and TRBJ2-5, with 10 bases identical to TRBD1. The V and J ends lost 0 bases and 4 bases, in that order; junction bases with no gene match: 8. CDR1 and CDR2 from the germline V gene are DFQATT and SNEGSKA (reference sequence). The CDR3 loop spans 16 amino acids. The CDR3 region has the DNA TGCAGTGCTAGAGATCCGAGACAGGGGGCGGCAGAGACCCAGTACTTC. Translated: CSARDPRQGAAETQYF.

The V call is TRBV29-1, the J call TRBJ2-5; TRBD1 agrees at 12 bases. The CDR3 has 15 residues. V shed 8 bases, J shed 3 bases, and the junction held 10 bases outside the gene matches. Germline values: CDR1 SQVTM, CDR2 ANQGSEA. The CDR3 DNA sequence: TGCAGCCTCCTCTTGGGACAGGGGGCTAAAGAGACCCAGTACTTC. Translating it yields CSLLLGQGAKETQYF.

V gene TRBV30 combines with J gene TRBJ2-1, with TRBD2 matching over 12 bases. The CDR3 loop spans 13 amino acids. V lost 7 bases to trimming and J lost 7 bases; unmatched junction nucleotides: 5. Germline CDR1 reads GTSNPN; CDR2 reads SVGIG (reference sequence). The DNA of the CDR3 is TGTGCCTTGACTAGCGGGGGAGTTAATGAGCAGTTCTTC. It translates to CALTSGGVNEQFF.

The CDR3 protein is CSAIPRTTYNEQFF. The CDR3 coding sequence is TGCAGTGCTATACCACGGACTACCTACAATGAGCAGTTCTTC. The V call is TRBV20-1, the J call TRBJ2-1, with a weak D call TRBD2 (6 bases). This CDR3 has 14 amino acids. The V gene's germline CDR1 is DFQATT and CDR2 SNEGSKA (reference sequence). V was clipped by 4 bases and J by 2 bases, with 12 bases between them.

This clonotype was counted only a few times. The chain combines TRBV29-1 with TRBJ2-7; D gene uncertain. Germline loops: CDR1 SQVTM, CDR2 ANQGSEA. The CDR3 runs to 11 residues. Trimming shortened V by 3 bases and J by 3 bases, and 6 bases separated the two germline ends. The CDR3 here is CSVDGDYEQYF. In nucleotides, the CDR3 is TGCAGCGTTGATGGCGACTACGAGCAGTACTTC.

The rearrangement joins TRBV28 to TRBJ2-7, with a possible D match to TRBD2 (6 bases). CDR3 length: 16 amino acids. Germline V lookup: CDR1 MDHEN, CDR2 SYDVKM. CDR3 sequence (DNA): TGTGCTAACAGTCGGCCGGGACTGAGTTCCTCCTACGAGCAGTACTTC. This codes for CANSRPGLSSSYEQYF.

This chain links TRBV10-3 with TRBJ2-5; 9 nucleotides agree with TRBD2. The end of the DNA aligns better with TRBJ2-7, so the J call may be wrong. This CDR3 is 17 amino acids long. The V gene's germline CDR1 is ENHRY and CDR2 SYGVKD. The chain's CDR3 is CAISDPGSSGIPYEQYF. CDR3 coding DNA: TGTGCCATCAGTGATCCTGGCTCTAGCGGGATACCCTACGAGCAGTACTTC.

This clonotype was seen a few times. This sequence joins TRBV20-1 and TRBJ2-1; 8 bases map to TRBD2. With V trimmed by 0 bases and J by 7 bases, 11 bases remained unmatched. The germline gives CDR1 DFQATT, CDR2 SNEGSKA (reference sequence). The CDR3 totals 16 residues. The CDR3 sequence is CSAREIGGGRRNEQFF. CDR3 sequence (DNA): TGCAGTGCTAGAGAAATAGGTGGCGGGAGGAGGAATGAGCAGTTCTTC.

The chain uses TRBV12-3 or TRBV12-4 and TRBJ2-7; D may be TRBD1 (6 bases). The J call could be wrong; TRBJ2-5 is a better fit for the DNA end. The CDR3 loop spans 16 amino acids. CDR3 amino acids: CASSPPGLGAQETQYF. The CDR3 DNA is TGTGCCAGCAGTCCCCCTGGCCTGGGGGCCCAAGAGACCCAGTACTTC.

The J gene is TRBJ2-7, the V gene TRBV5-1, with 12 positions matching TRBD2. In germline, CDR1 is SGHRS, CDR2 YFSETQ. The trim removed 4 bases at V and 7 bases at J, leaving 12 bases unmatched. There are 16 residues in the CDR3. Written as DNA, the CDR3 is TGCGCCAGCAGCATGACTAGCGGGAGCCCCTACAATGAGCAGTACTTC. It is translated as CASSMTSGSPYNEQYF.

This clonotype has just a few counts. V usage is TRBV28 and J usage is TRBJ2-3; 10 nucleotides match TRBD1. J lost 7 bases, V lost 8 bases, and 12 bases had no gene match. The CDR3 spans 15 residues. CDR1 and CDR2 from the germline V gene are MDHEN and SYDVKM. The CDR3 is CASAARDRGLYTQYF. CDR3 sequence (DNA): TGTGCCAGCGCCGCCCGGGACAGGGGATTATATACGCAGTATTTT. Filled out from reference TRBV28 and TRBJ2-3, the complete variable domain reads DVKVTQSSRYLVKRTGEKVFLECVQDMDHENMFWYRQDPGLGLRLIYFSYDVKMKEKGDIPEGYSVSREKKERFSLILESASTNQTSMYLCASAARDRGLYTQYFGPGTRLTVL.

The gene calls are TRBV6-5 and TRBJ2-3; no definite D call. Per the germline V gene, CDR1 is MNHEY and CDR2 is SVGAGI. V was pared by 0 bases and J by 0 bases, with 10 bases between. CDR3 size: 16 residues. The DNA for the CDR3 is TGTGCCAGCAGTTACTCGAGGTTTGGGAGCACAGATACGCAGTATTTT. Its translation: CASSYSRFGSTDTQYF.